This TCR beta chain appears in the sequencing data of a study of blood T cell repertoires in COVID-19. Study details: Samples taken during acute and convalescent COVID-19 were collected in the United States, Italy and Spain. Nucleic acid was either cDNA or gDNA, and it came from T cells, B-cell-depleted T cells, or PBMCs.

Under the authors' procedure: By means of reference gene primer amplification, nucleated cell counts were estimated. Clones were read by immunoSEQ multiplex PCR, and TCRdb kept only the in-frame ones, dropping some. The DNA gave D and trimming, while V, J and clone size come from that table. The sample has roughly 30,000 clones, around nine tenths seen once. This CDR3 is 15 amino acids long. V lost 3 bases and J 10 bases, leaving 16 bases between the germline ends. The germline CDR1 and CDR2 sequences are MNHNS and SASEGT. The sequenced sample was peripheral blood. This TCR derives from a human donor in a cohort sampled during active COVID-19. The J gene is TRBJ1-6, the V gene TRBV6-1, with TRBD1 as a possible D gene (6 bases). The CDR3 nucleotides read TGTGCCAGCAGTGACCGAGGGGGTATGAGCTCACCCCTCCACTTT. Translation: CASSDRGGMSSPLHF.